This T cell receptor (beta chain) originates from a study of blood T cell repertoires in COVID-19. Study context: COVID-19 samples collected from the United States, Italy and Spain covered acute and convalescent phases. Sample material is recorded as cDNA or gDNA derived from T cells, B-cell-depleted T cells, or PBMCs.

Authors' analysis steps: The assay estimated nucleated cells by amplifying reference gene primers. The repertoire was sequenced with immunoSEQ multiplex PCR; TCRdb's copy has only in-frame clones and lacks some. V, J and clone size are taken as reported in that table, and D and trimming were inferred from the DNA itself. The sample records some 130,000 clones, 84% being singletons. This clone was picked up a small number of times. Sequencing input: peripheral blood. The receptor's source is a human donor in a cohort sampled during active COVID-19.

The CDR3 DNA reads TGCAGCGCCTCCGGGACAGGCGCCGACCCGAATGAAAAACTGTTTTTT. Its protein product is CSASGTGADPNEKLFF. The chain has TRBV29-1 and TRBJ1-4, with 8 bases matching TRBD1. CDR1 SQVTM and CDR2 ANQGSEA come from the germline V gene. CDR3 length: 16 residues. V was pared by 7 bases and J by 5 bases, with 15 bases of the junction left unmatched.